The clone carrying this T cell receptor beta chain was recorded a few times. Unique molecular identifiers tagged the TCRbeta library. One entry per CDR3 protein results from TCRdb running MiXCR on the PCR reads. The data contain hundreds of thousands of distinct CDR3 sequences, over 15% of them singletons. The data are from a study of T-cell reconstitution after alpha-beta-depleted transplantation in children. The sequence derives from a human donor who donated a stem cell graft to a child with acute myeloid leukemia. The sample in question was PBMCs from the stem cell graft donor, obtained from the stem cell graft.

CDR3 sequence (DNA): TGCAGTGCTACCGAGACAATCCACGAGCAGTACTTC. Protein: CSATETIHEQYF. V usage is TRBV20-1 and J usage is TRBJ2-7; D gene uncertain. The CDR3 has 12 residues. V dropped 4 bases and J dropped 5 bases, with 12 bases sitting between them. CDR1 and CDR2 (germline): DFQATT, SNEGSKA (reference sequence).